The 30 T cell receptor beta chains given below trace back to one sample, sequenced in a study of T cell responses to AZD1222 COVID-19 vaccine. Libraries were prepared by immunoSEQ multiplex PCR; TCRdb keeps only in-frame clonotypes and omits some of them. The table shows 200,000 or so clones, with over 70% occurring only once. Material: peripheral blood, obtained on day 0 of MenACWY control vaccination. The receptors were sampled from an adult in good health.

The genes are TRBV5-1 and TRBJ2-7; TRBD1 matches at 11 bases. Looked up from germline, CDR1 is SGHRS and CDR2 is YFSETQ. Trimming took 5 bases from V and 0 from J; bases not matched to a gene: 4. The CDR3 sequence is 15 residues long. CDR3 sequence: CASRRDRGSSYEQYF. CDR3 DNA: TGCGCCAGCAGGCGGGACAGGGGGAGCTCCTACGAGCAGTACTTC.

This clone has a handful of counts. V and J are TRBV10-3 and TRBJ2-3, with 7 bases matching TRBD2. Trimming took 3 bases from V and 2 from J; bases not matched to a gene: 5. CDR1 and CDR2 from the germline V gene are ENHRY and SYGVKD. The CDR3 spans 15 residues. The CDR3 DNA is TGTGCCATCAGTGAAGGGCTAGCGGACACAGATACGCAGTATTTT. It translates to CAISEGLADTDTQYF.

The chain is built from TRBV29-1 and TRBJ1-1, with D hard to call. Trimming took 2 bases from V and 1 from J, leaving 8 bases between them. Looked up from germline, CDR1 is SQVTM and CDR2 is ANQGSEA. This CDR3 comprises 13 residues. CDR3 loop: CSVEIQANTEAFF. The CDR3 DNA is TGCAGCGTTGAAATTCAGGCGAACACTGAAGCTTTCTTT.

This clone has more than one count but fewer than ten. This chain uses TRBV6-4 with TRBJ2-1, with a possible D match to TRBD1 (6 bases). Trimming took 2 bases from V and 7 from J, leaving 12 bases between them. The CDR3 is 14 residues long. Germline loops: CDR1 MRHNA, CDR2 SNTAGT. The CDR3 sequence: CASSDPIQGNEQFF. The CDR3, as DNA: TGTGCCAGCAGTGACCCGATCCAGGGGAATGAGCAGTTCTTC.

V gene TRBV7-9 combines with J gene TRBJ2-5, with unresolved D. V gave up 3 bases and J gave up 2 bases, with 13 bases separating them. The CDR3 covers 15 residues. Germline CDR1 SEHNR, CDR2 FQNEAQ (reference sequence). The DNA of the CDR3 is TGTGCCAGCAGCTTTGGCTCGTCCCAACAAGAGACCCAGTACTTC. Encoded protein: CASSFGSSQQETQYF.

For the CDR3, the DNA is TGTGCCAGCACGTCTACGGGGGACGGAGGGCCCCAGCATTTT. Its translation: CASTSTGDGGPQHF. This sequence joins TRBV6-5 and TRBJ1-5, with D maybe TRBD1 (5 bases). Germline CDR1 and CDR2: MNHEY and SVGAGI. V was trimmed by 7 bases and J by 9 bases, leaving 19 bases between them. CDR3 length: 14 amino acids.

The gene calls are TRBV7-8 and TRBJ2-2, with D uncertain. The CDR3 is made up of 14 amino acids. V lost 7 bases, J lost 6 bases, and 15 bases lay in between. Germline V lookup: CDR1 SGHVS, CDR2 FQNEAQ. CDR3 coding DNA: TGTGCCAGCACGGAAAGTGGGGTCCCCGGGGAGCTGTTTTTT. Its protein product is CASTESGVPGELFF.

This chain uses TRBV27 with TRBJ2-1; TRBD2 aligns across 12 bases. Per the germline V gene, CDR1 is MNHEY and CDR2 is SMNVEV (reference sequence). CDR3 size: 17 residues. V was pared by 6 bases and J by 4 bases, with 10 bases of the junction left unmatched. The CDR3 region has the DNA TGTGCCAGCAGCCTGGGACTAGCGGGTGGTAAATACAATGAGCAGTTCTTC. This sequence encodes CASSLGLAGGKYNEQFF.

The gene calls are TRBV12-3 or TRBV12-4 and TRBJ2-5; D is unclear. This CDR3 is built from 13 residues. Deletions cut 6 bases from V and 5 bases from J, with 13 bases between. The CDR3 DNA follows: TGTGCCAGCAGGTTGTTACCTTTCGAGACCCAGTACTTC. Amino acids: CASRLLPFETQYF.

V usage is TRBV7-9 and J usage is TRBJ1-5; D is unresolved. The germline V gene has CDR1 SEHNR and CDR2 FQNEAQ (reference sequence). The CDR3 has 16 residues. V lost 0 bases to trimming and J lost 3 bases, with 12 bases between them. The CDR3 bases are TGTGCCAGCAGCTTAGCGGAGTCCAACCTCAATCAGCCCCAGCATTTT. Translated, it gives CASSLAESNLNQPQHF.

This chain links TRBV29-1 with TRBJ2-5; 7 nucleotides match TRBD2. With 4 bases clipped from V and 5 bases from J, the junction kept 10 bases outside the gene matches. The CDR3 sequence is 14 residues long. CDR1 and CDR2 from the germline V gene are SQVTM and ANQGSEA. The CDR3 nucleotides read TGCAGCGTTGCCGGTCCTGACGGGGGGGAGACCCAGTACTTC. Translated: CSVAGPDGGETQYF.

As to this clone: The junction departs from germline at one end; a sequencing error may be responsible. V usage is TRBV9 and J usage is TRBJ2-1, with 7 bases aligning to TRBD2. The V gene's germline CDR1 is SGDLS and CDR2 YYNGEE. The CDR3 is made up of 14 amino acids. CDR3 bases: TGTGCCAGCAGCGTATATCGGGACTACGATGAGCAGTTCTTC. Residues: CASSVYRDYDEQFF.

This chain joins TRBV5-8 and TRBJ1-3; perhaps TRBD1 as D (5 bases). The ends were cut back, 4 bases at V and 1 base at J, with 9 bases in the middle. The CDR3 covers 14 residues. Looked up from germline, CDR1 is SGHTS and CDR2 is YDEGEE. The CDR3 nucleotides read TGTGCCAGCAGCCGGGGCCTTTCTGGAAACACCATATATTTT. It encodes CASSRGLSGNTIYF.

This clone was counted only a few times. The chain has TRBV7-9 and TRBJ1-2; 7 bases line up with TRBD1. The V gene's germline CDR1 is SEHNR and CDR2 FQNEAQ (reference sequence). V was clipped by 5 bases and J by 2 bases; unmatched bases: 5. The CDR3 sequence is 14 residues long. CDR3 amino acids: CASSKRQGNYGYTF. As DNA, the CDR3 is TGTGCCAGCAGCAAAAGACAGGGAAACTATGGCTACACCTTC.

V usage is TRBV7-2 and J usage is TRBJ2-7; 12 nucleotides line up with TRBD2. CDR3 length equals 17 residues. Germline V CDR1 and CDR2: SGHTA, FQGNSA. The V gene end was trimmed by 0 bases and the J gene end by 1 base; junction bases not matched to a gene: 4. The CDR3 DNA is TGTGCCAGCAGCTTAGCACGGCTAGCGGGGGGGTCCTACGAGCAGTACTTC. Its translation: CASSLARLAGGSYEQYF.

The J gene is TRBJ1-4, the V gene TRBV4-1; D uncertain. This CDR3 comprises 13 residues. V was cut by 0 bases and J by 6 bases, with 5 bases left in between. The germline V gene has CDR1 MGHRA and CDR2 YSYEKL. As DNA, the CDR3 is TGCGCCAGCAGCCAAGAGGGCTATGAAAAACTGTTTTTT. This gives the protein CASSQEGYEKLFF.

The V gene is TRBV7-9, the J gene TRBJ2-2; D might be TRBD1 (6 bases). Looked up from germline, CDR1 is SEHNR and CDR2 is FQNEAQ (reference sequence). The V and J ends lost 6 bases and 6 bases respectively, with 8 bases between them. There are 12 residues in the CDR3. The CDR3 sequence: CASRQGAGELFF. The DNA for the CDR3 is TGTGCCAGCAGACAGGGAGCCGGGGAGCTGTTTTTT.

The V and J genes are TRBV24-1 and TRBJ2-2, with D possibly being TRBD1 (6 bases). CDR1 is KGHDR, CDR2 SFDVKD, per germline. Trimming took off 4 bases at V and 6 bases at J, with 17 bases between the two ends. CDR3 length equals 16 residues. CDR3 DNA sequence: TGTGCCACCAGTGACCAGCCTACAGGGATAGCCGGGGAGCTGTTTTTT. The encoded protein is CATSDQPTGIAGELFF.

J is TRBJ1-5 and V is TRBV30; 9 bases agree with TRBD1. V was pared by 7 bases and J by 5 bases, with 6 bases of the junction left unmatched. CDR3 size: 13 residues. Germline V gene lookup returns CDR1 GTSNPN and CDR2 SVGIG (reference sequence). CDR3 amino acids: CALGQGADQPQHF. The CDR3 DNA reads TGTGCCTTGGGACAGGGTGCGGATCAGCCCCAGCATTTT.

The CDR3 spells CASSPDYGDWEEQFF. The CDR3 DNA sequence: TGCGCCAGCAGCCCGGACTATGGGGACTGGGAAGAGCAGTTCTTC. The chain recombines TRBV5-1 with TRBJ2-1; TRBD2 is a possible D gene (6 bases). CDR3 size: 15 residues. CDR1 and CDR2 (germline): SGHRS, YFSETQ. The V end was cut by 4 bases, the J end by 10 bases, with 21 bases between.

Only one count was recorded for this clone. This chain joins TRBV9 and TRBJ1-1, with 7 bases identical to TRBD1. The CDR3 is 16 amino acids. The V gene end was trimmed by 4 bases and the J gene end by 0 bases; junction bases not matched to a gene: 9. The germline V gene encodes CDR1 SGDLS and CDR2 YYNGEE. In nucleotides, the CDR3 is TGTGCCAGCAGCCCCCGGGACAGCCCAATGAACACTGAAGCTTTCTTT. Translating gives CASSPRDSPMNTEAFF.

The chain carries TRBV4-1 and TRBJ1-3, with a weak D call TRBD1 (5 bases). The V end lost 3 bases, the J end lost 0 bases, and 21 bases lay between the germline ends. The V gene's germline CDR1 is MGHRA and CDR2 YSYEKL. CDR3 length equals 19 residues. CDR3 sequence: CASSQDLFHTGFSGNTIYF. In DNA form, the CDR3 reads TGCGCCAGCAGCCAGGACCTGTTTCATACAGGATTCTCTGGAAACACCATATATTTT.

V usage is TRBV12-3 or TRBV12-4 and J usage is TRBJ1-2; possible D gene TRBD1, 6 bases. The CDR3 runs to 12 residues. With 7 bases removed from V and 6 bases from J, the gap between germline ends came to 12 bases. DNA for the CDR3: TGTGCCAGCACCCGTACAGGGAATGGCTACACCTTC. This gives the protein CASTRTGNGYTF.

DNA of the CDR3: TGCGCCAGCAGCCAAGATAGGCAGGGGGCTGGAAACACCATATATTTT. Its translation is CASSQDRQGAGNTIYF. The chain recombines TRBV4-3 with TRBJ1-3, with 7 bases matching TRBD1. The CDR3 extends over 16 amino acids. Trimming removed 0 bases from V and 2 bases from J; junction bases left unmatched: 4. Germline V gene sequence: CDR1 LGHNA, CDR2 YSLEER.

There are a few counts of this clone. The chain combines TRBV7-8 with TRBJ1-5; the D gene is possibly TRBD1 (5 bases). Germline CDR1 reads SGHVS; CDR2 reads FQNEAQ. The ends were cut back, 1 base at V and 9 bases at J, with 16 bases in the middle. This CDR3 has 15 amino acids. In nucleotides, the CDR3 is TGTGCCAGCAGCTTAGATGAGACAGTCTTGCGGCCCCAGCATTTT. Its protein is CASSLDETVLRPQHF.

The chain joins TRBV9 to TRBJ2-3; TRBD2 matches 8 bases. Germline CDR1 and CDR2: SGDLS and YYNGEE. The CDR3 extends over 15 amino acids. The junction had 2 bases not matched to a gene; V was cut back by 0 bases and J by 2 bases. CDR3 residues: CASSVGGLATDTQYF. The CDR3 nucleotides are TGTGCCAGCAGCGTAGGCGGACTAGCCACAGATACGCAGTATTTT.

The chain employs TRBV3-1 (or the pseudogene TRBV3-2) and TRBJ2-1; 11 positions agree with TRBD2. Per germline, CDR1 LGHDT and CDR2 YNNKEL (reference sequence). This CDR3 is 17 amino acids long. V lost 4 bases and J lost 6; bases outside the gene matches: 11. This CDR3 is CASSPSASGGWVNEQFF. The DNA of the CDR3 is TGTGCCAGCAGCCCAAGCGCTAGCGGGGGGTGGGTCAATGAGCAGTTCTTC.

The DNA for the CDR3 is TGTGCCAGTAAGACGGGAAACACCATATATTTT. Translating it yields CASKTGNTIYF. The chain couples TRBV19 to TRBJ1-3; D is uncertain. The V end was cut by 7 bases, the J end by 4 bases, with 5 bases between. Germline V gene lookup returns CDR1 LNHDA and CDR2 SQIVND (reference sequence). The CDR3 sequence is 11 residues long.

This sequence joins TRBV9 and TRBJ1-2; maybe TRBD1 (5 bases). CDR1 is SGDLS and CDR2 is YYNGEE in the germline V gene. The V gene lost 5 bases and the J gene lost 2 bases, with 13 bases spanning the gap. The length of the CDR3 is 14 residues. The CDR3 loop reads CASSGRDSNYGYTF. CDR3 bases: TGTGCCAGCAGTGGCCGAGACAGCAACTATGGCTACACCTTC.

The CDR3 DNA follows: TGTGCCAGCTCCGCCAGTATGGTTGACACCGGGGAGCTGTTTTTT. This gives the protein CASSASMVDTGELFF. V usage is TRBV18 and J usage is TRBJ2-2; D is unclear. Germline CDR1 KGHSH, CDR2 LQKENI. V dropped 6 bases and J dropped 3 bases, with 14 bases sitting between them. This CDR3 is built from 15 residues.